This entry describes one TCR beta chain. This same CDR3 is encoded by further DNA sequences in the sample. CDR1 SNHLY and CDR2 FYNNEI come from the germline V gene. V was clipped by 4 bases and J by 1 base, with 8 bases between them. This CDR3 region has 14 residues. This record comes from a study of shared clonotypes between healthy human individuals. It was across several immunoSEQ plates that each subset's genomic DNA was evenly split. Generated by immunoSEQ multiplex PCR, the TCRdb table keeps only in-frame clones and is missing some. The sample shows over a million clones, around four fifths of them seen only once.

The source is a young man in good health. The sequencing input was memory CD4+ T cells sorted from blood. Subset specified: CD45RA-negative fraction. The chain joins TRBV2 to TRBJ1-5; D may be TRBD1 (6 bases). The CDR3 region is CASSADRSNQPQHF. In DNA form, the CDR3 reads TGTGCCAGCAGTGCCGACAGGAGCAATCAGCCCCAGCATTTT.